This T cell receptor (beta chain) was obtained from a study of long-term antiretroviral therapy in people with HIV. At the level of the study: Samples collected earliest predate the 2015 immediate-ART recommendation by about a decade. Broader study findings: Nothing was known about ART adherence, viral resistance or changes in therapy. HIV repertoires spanned narrower CDR3 length ranges than controls. Diversity rose after ART but stayed below transplant donor controls.

Samples were assayed with immunoSEQ v3.0 at survey level. Some clones are missing from TCRdb's copy, which holds only in-frame ones; the method was immunoSEQ multiplex PCR. Seen here are 30,000 to 40,000 clones, about four fifths observed once, and the top ten hold 6.5% to 9%. As concerns this clone: The antigen remains unidentified. One junction end disagrees with the germline gene, perhaps due to a read error.

The CDR3 is 10 residues long. From germline, CDR1 is SSHAT and CDR2 FNYEAQ (reference sequence). This specimen consisted of unsorted PBMCs, obtained 0.4 years before starting antiretroviral therapy. The receptor comes from a man younger than 35 with HIV. J is TRBJ1-1 and V is TRBV7-7; D unclear. CDR3 in amino acids: CASSLIEAFF. In nucleotides, the CDR3 is TGTGCTAGCAGCCTGATTGAAGCTTTCTTT.